These 31 T cell receptor beta chains came from one sample sequenced in a study of persistence of HIV-infected CD4 T cells. Their target antigens are unknown. The stimulus was lysate of CMV-infected fibroblasts, about 10 ug/mL. Responding CD4+ T cells were sorted by upregulation of both CD40 ligand and CD69. The libraries were made with immunoSEQ version 4 in survey mode. This table comes from immunoSEQ multiplex PCR, and its TCRdb copy is limited to in-frame clones, with some not included. The table lists 15,000 to 20,000 clones, approximately 64% of them singletons, with 8% to 9% in the top ten. The specimen was CD4+ T cells sorted from PBMCs after 18-hour stimulation, collected from a patient who received antiretroviral therapy. These TCRs come from an adult woman with HIV who was CMV-seropositive.

The rearrangement joins TRBV5-1 to TRBJ1-4, with D hard to call. V was shortened by 3 bases and J by 8 bases, with 11 bases between the two germline ends. The germline CDR1 and CDR2 sequences are SGHRS and YFSETQ. This CDR3 is 13 amino acids long. CDR3 amino acids: CASSYTGREKLFF. The DNA for the CDR3 is TGCGCCAGCAGCTACACGGGAAGGGAAAAACTGTTTTTT.

The CDR3 loop is CASSAGQADQPQHF. The CDR3, as DNA: TGTGCCAGCAGTGCGGGACAGGCAGATCAGCCCCAGCATTTT. V gene TRBV2 combines with J gene TRBJ1-5; TRBD1 agrees at 8 bases. Germline V lookup: CDR1 SNHLY, CDR2 FYNNEI. V shed 4 bases and J 5 bases; nucleotides not matched to a gene: 4. The CDR3 covers 14 residues.

This clone was detected only a few times. The chain couples TRBV4-1 to TRBJ1-5, with TRBD1 matching 7 bases. The CDR3 loop spans 16 amino acids. Germline V gene sequence: CDR1 MGHRA, CDR2 YSYEKL. With V trimmed by 8 bases and J by 6 bases, 16 bases remained unmatched. CDR3 residues: CASRPQETGRGQPQHF. The CDR3 DNA reads TGCGCCAGCCGCCCGCAGGAGACAGGGCGAGGTCAGCCCCAGCATTTT.

The chain uses TRBV3-1 (or the pseudogene TRBV3-2) and TRBJ1-2, with 9 bases that match TRBD1. J gave up 8 bases and V 6 bases, and 13 bases lay outside the gene matches. CDR1 is LGHDT, CDR2 YNNKEL, per germline (reference sequence). This CDR3 comprises 15 residues. The CDR3 DNA reads TGTGCCAGCAGGCACCGGGACAGGGAGGAGATGGGCTACACCTTC. This sequence encodes CASRHRDREEMGYTF.

The V call is TRBV5-1, the J call TRBJ2-3, with TRBD2 identical over 11 bases. Per germline, CDR1 SGHRS and CDR2 YFSETQ. With 4 bases clipped from V and 0 bases from J, the junction kept 10 bases outside the gene matches. The CDR3 spans 18 residues. CDR3 DNA sequence: TGCGCCAGCAGCCTCCTACCTAGCGGGGGGTCTAGCACAGATACGCAGTATTTT. Residues: CASSLLPSGGSSTDTQYF.

V and J are TRBV18 and TRBJ1-1, with D possibly matching TRBD1 (5 bases). CDR1 is KGHSH and CDR2 is LQKENI in the germline V gene. The V gene lost 1 base and the J gene lost 0 bases, with 6 bases spanning the gap. The CDR3 spans 14 residues. For the CDR3, the DNA is TGTGCCAGCTCACCACAGGGGTTGAACACTGAAGCTTTCTTT. Translation gives CASSPQGLNTEAFF.

There are a few counts of this clone. The rearrangement links TRBV7-6 to TRBJ1-2; D is unresolved. The V end lost 5 bases, the J end lost 4 bases, and 11 bases lay between the germline ends. Germline V gene sequence: CDR1 SGHVS, CDR2 FNYEAQ. This CDR3 is built from 13 residues. The CDR3 loop is CASSGSEFYGYTF. The CDR3 region has the DNA TGTGCCAGCAGCGGGTCAGAGTTCTATGGCTACACCTTC.

J is TRBJ1-4 and V is TRBV5-1; TRBD1 matches at 7 bases. Germline assignment: CDR1 SGHRS and CDR2 YFSETQ. The CDR3 covers 14 residues. V gave up 4 bases and J gave up 7 bases; unmatched junction bases: 7. The CDR3 sequence: CASSLRDRSEKLFF. The CDR3 DNA reads TGCGCCAGCAGCCTCCGGGACAGAAGTGAAAAACTGTTTTTT. Looking up the rest from reference TRBV5-1 and TRBJ1-4 gives the full variable domain: KAGVTQTPRYLIKTRGQQVTLSCSPISGHRSVSWYQQTPGQGLQFLFEYFSETQRNKGNFPGRFSGRQFSNSRSEMNVSTLELGDSALYLCASSLRDRSEKLFFGSGTQLSVL.

The gene calls are TRBV12-3 or TRBV12-4 and TRBJ2-2; the D call may be TRBD1 or TRBD2 (5 bases each). The CDR3 is 12 residues long. The germline V and J ends were trimmed by 3 bases and 7 bases, with 6 bases remaining between them. The CDR3 reads CASSLGVGELFF. The CDR3 DNA reads TGTGCCAGCAGTTTGGGGGTCGGGGAGCTGTTTTTT.

This chain joins TRBV19 and TRBJ2-5, with 8 positions matching TRBD1. V shed 5 bases, J shed 2 bases, and the junction held 13 bases outside the gene matches. The germline V gene encodes CDR1 LNHDA and CDR2 SQIVND (reference sequence). The CDR3 is 17 amino acids. In DNA form, the CDR3 reads TGTGCCAGTAGTGCCAACCGGATCGGGACAGGTCAAGAGACCCAGTACTTC. This codes for CASSANRIGTGQETQYF.

This chain uses TRBV5-6 with TRBJ1-3, with a weak D call TRBD1 (5 bases). The CDR3 is 15 residues long. CDR1 and CDR2 from the germline V gene are SGHDT and YYEEEE. Trimming cost V 3 bases and J 4 bases, with 14 bases left between them. This chain's CDR3 is CASSSPGDFGNTIYF. CDR3 nucleotide sequence: TGTGCCAGCAGCTCCCCCGGGGACTTCGGAAACACCATATATTTT.

This clone was counted only a few times. The chain employs TRBV5-4 and TRBJ1-1; weak D call: TRBD1 (5 bases). V dropped 0 bases and J dropped 8 bases, with 17 bases sitting between them. The CDR3 loop spans 15 amino acids. Germline V gene sequence: CDR1 SGHNT, CDR2 YYREEE (reference sequence). DNA for the CDR3: TGTGCCAGCAGCTTGGAGGAGGGACGAGGGTCGGAAGCTTTCTTT. This encodes CASSLEEGRGSEAFF.

DNA for the CDR3: TGCGCCAGCAGCTTGGAGGGGAGGGGACGGAACACTGAAGCTTTCTTT. This translates into CASSLEGRGRNTEAFF. The V and J genes are TRBV5-1 and TRBJ1-1; TRBD1 is a possible D gene (5 bases). Germline V gene sequence: CDR1 SGHRS, CDR2 YFSETQ. Trimming pared 0 bases from V and 1 base from J, leaving 13 bases between. This CDR3 region has 16 residues.

The chain carries TRBV27 and TRBJ2-1; D could derive from TRBD1 or TRBD2 (5 bases each). Germline assignment: CDR1 MNHEY and CDR2 SMNVEV (reference sequence). V gave up 3 bases and J gave up 0 bases, with 27 bases separating them. This CDR3 spans 21 amino acids. The CDR3 nucleotides are TGTGCCAGCAGTTTTTTTGGGGCGGATAGGGGCGAAACTAGCTCCTACAATGAGCAGTTCTTC. Amino acids: CASSFFGADRGETSSYNEQFF.

The CDR3 sequence: CASSLQASSYNEQFF. CDR3 sequence (DNA): TGTGCCAGCAGTCTACAGGCCTCCTCCTACAATGAGCAGTTCTTC. The chain employs TRBV27 and TRBJ2-1; D is perhaps TRBD1 (5 bases). The V and J ends lost 5 bases and 0 bases respectively, with 11 bases between them. The germline V gene encodes CDR1 MNHEY and CDR2 SMNVEV (reference sequence). This CDR3 spans 15 amino acids.

This clone was detected a few times. This chain's CDR3 is CASSQTDTQYF. As DNA, the CDR3 is TGTGCCAGCAGTCAGACAGATACGCAGTATTTT. This chain links TRBV12-3 or TRBV12-4 with TRBJ2-3; no definite D call. Trimming removed 5 bases at V and 3 bases at J, with 3 bases between. This CDR3 spans 11 amino acids.

This clone has just one count. DNA of the CDR3: TGTGCCAGCAGTTTATCCCAGAATCAGCCCCAGCATTTT. It yields the protein CASSLSQNQPQHF. The V call is TRBV6-5, the J call TRBJ1-5, with D unresolved. V dropped 4 bases and J dropped 4 bases, with 8 bases sitting between them. The CDR3 spans 13 residues. Germline-derived CDR1 and CDR2 are MNHEY and SVGAGI.

The V and J genes are TRBV18 and TRBJ1-1; maybe TRBD1 (5 bases). Per the germline V gene, CDR1 is KGHSH and CDR2 is LQKENI. This CDR3 is 18 amino acids long. V lost 0 bases, J lost 1 base, and 18 bases lay in between. Here the CDR3 DNA reads TGTGCCAGCTCACCACCTAGGGGTAAAGGCGGCCCGAACACTGAAGCTTTCTTT. Its translation is CASSPPRGKGGPNTEAFF.

The chain has TRBV19 and TRBJ1-1; 10 nucleotides agree with TRBD1. V was pared by 1 base and J by 8 bases, with 7 bases of the junction left unmatched. The CDR3 consists of 15 residues. Germline V lookup: CDR1 LNHDA, CDR2 SQIVND (reference sequence). In DNA form, the CDR3 reads TGTGCCAGTAGTATAGTTGGGACAGGGGAAAGGGAAGCTTTCTTT. Translated, it gives CASSIVGTGEREAFF. The full variable domain, rest sourced from reference TRBV19 and TRBJ1-1, is DGGITQSPKYLFRKEGQNVTLSCEQNLNHDAMYWYRQDPGQGLRLIYYSQIVNDFQKGDIAEGYSVSREKKESFPLTVTSAQKNPTAFYLCASSIVGTGEREAFFGQGTRLTVV.

The V call is TRBV5-1, the J call TRBJ1-5; a weak D match, TRBD1 (5 bases). Trimming cost V 4 bases and J 4 bases, with 12 bases left between them. The germline gives CDR1 SGHRS, CDR2 YFSETQ. The CDR3 covers 14 residues. CDR3 nucleotides: TGCGCCAGCAGCGGGGACGGATCTAATCAGCCCCAGCATTTT. Translation gives CASSGDGSNQPQHF.

This chain joins TRBV5-6 and TRBJ1-1; TRBD1 agrees at 8 bases. V gave up 4 bases and J gave up 10 bases; unmatched junction bases: 12. The CDR3 consists of 14 residues. The germline CDR1 and CDR2 sequences are SGHDT and YYEEEE. CDR3 protein: CASSIAGTGGSAFF. The CDR3 bases are TGTGCCAGCAGCATCGCCGGGACAGGTGGATCAGCTTTCTTT.

The CDR3 DNA is TGTGCCAGCAGCTTAGTGGGGGCCGGGGGGGCGCAAGAGACCCAGTACTTC. This codes for CASSLVGAGGAQETQYF. The chain recombines TRBV7-9 with TRBJ2-5; 8 nucleotides line up with TRBD2. CDR3 length: 17 residues. Trimming took 1 base from V and 2 from J; bases not matched to a gene: 9. Per the germline V gene, CDR1 is SEHNR and CDR2 is FQNEAQ (reference sequence).

The rearrangement uses TRBV5-1 and TRBJ1-2; D gene unclear. Per the germline V gene, CDR1 is SGHRS and CDR2 is YFSETQ. Trimming removed 5 bases at V and 5 bases at J, with 10 bases between. The CDR3 runs 12 residues. The DNA of the CDR3 is TGCGCCAGCAGTTTCGAGGGATATGGCTACACCTTC. Residues: CASSFEGYGYTF.

The V call is TRBV5-1, the J call TRBJ2-5; D is unclear. Germline loops: CDR1 SGHRS, CDR2 YFSETQ. V lost 0 bases and J lost 2, with 17 bases in between. CDR3 size: 17 residues. The CDR3 DNA is TGCGCCAGCAGCTTGGGAGTCCTAGGGTCACCACAAGAGACCCAGTACTTC. Residues: CASSLGVLGSPQETQYF.

This sequence joins TRBV9 and TRBJ2-1, with a weak D call TRBD1 (5 bases). Between the trimmed V and J ends, which lost 7 bases and 7 bases, there was a span of 21 bases. CDR1 and CDR2 (germline): SGDLS, YYNGEE. The CDR3 is 15 residues long. CDR3 DNA sequence: TGTGCCAGCTCTAAGGGGCAGGGAAACTCTAATGAGCAGTTCTTC. It translates to CASSKGQGNSNEQFF. Combining the CDR3 with reference TRBV9 and TRBJ2-1 gives the whole variable domain DSGVTQTPKHLITATGQRVTLRCSPRSGDLSVYWYQQSLDQGLQFLIQYYNGEERAKGNILERFSAQQFPDLHSELNLSSLELGDSALYFCASSKGQGNSNEQFFGPGTRLTVL.

The chain has TRBV3-1 (or the pseudogene TRBV3-2) and TRBJ2-1; 9 bases are a match to TRBD2. The CDR3 runs 15 residues. V lost 2 bases and J lost 7; bases outside the gene matches: 6. Germline CDR1 is LGHDT and CDR2 is YNNKEL (reference sequence). In DNA, the CDR3 is TGTGCCAGCAGCCAATGGCGGGGGGGCTCGAATGAGCAGTTCTTC. Amino acids: CASSQWRGGSNEQFF.

The V gene is TRBV14, the J gene TRBJ2-5; a weak D match, TRBD2 (5 bases). V dropped 3 bases and J dropped 7 bases, with 18 bases sitting between them. Germline CDR1 is SGHDN and CDR2 is FVKESK. The CDR3 totals 15 residues. CDR3 nucleotides: TGTGCCAGCAGCCAGGCGGGTGACATCGGAGGGACCCAGTACTTC. Translating gives CASSQAGDIGGTQYF.

In this sample, this clone turned up a few times. J is TRBJ1-6 and V is TRBV4-1; the D is unclear. V was clipped by 4 bases and J by 1 base, with 8 bases between them. CDR1 and CDR2 (germline): MGHRA, YSYEKL. CDR3 size: 15 residues. This CDR3 reads CASSPGWSYNSPLHF. CDR3 nucleotide sequence: TGCGCCAGCAGCCCCGGGTGGTCCTATAATTCACCCCTCCACTTT.

The CDR3 DNA reads as TGTGCCTGGAAAACTAGCGGGGGGGATACGCAGTATTTT. Translated: CAWKTSGGDTQYF. This chain links TRBV30 with TRBJ2-3; 12 bases agree with TRBD2. The CDR3 sequence is 13 residues long. The V and J ends lost 4 bases and 6 bases, in that order; junction bases with no gene match: 2. Germline lookup yields CDR1 GTSNPN and CDR2 SVGIG (reference sequence).

The table lists this clone with a few counts. The genes are TRBV24-1 and TRBJ1-2; 9 bases line up with TRBD1. The CDR3 sequence is 15 residues long. CDR1 and CDR2 from the germline V gene are KGHDR and SFDVKD. Trimming removed 4 bases from V and 3 bases from J; junction bases left unmatched: 5. This CDR3 reads CATSEAGQGDYGYTF. CDR3 bases: TGTGCCACCAGTGAGGCGGGACAGGGCGACTATGGCTACACCTTC.

The rearrangement joins TRBV7-9 to TRBJ1-1; D unclear. The CDR3 loop spans 18 amino acids. Between the trimmed V and J ends, which lost 1 base and 1 base, there was a span of 19 bases. CDR1 is SEHNR and CDR2 is FQNEAQ in the germline V gene (reference sequence). CDR3 coding DNA: TGTGCCAGCAGCTTAGATAGTGCCGTAGGTCGGGCGAACACTGAAGCTTTCTTT. Its protein is CASSLDSAVGRANTEAFF.